This TCR beta chain was profiled in a study of shared clonotypes between healthy human individuals. At the level of the study: In total, the donors were a couple of women and a few men aged 18 to 49.

Deep was the level used in running the assay. Libraries were prepared by immunoSEQ multiplex PCR; TCRdb keeps only in-frame clonotypes and omits some of them. This table holds about 110,000 clones, 55% to 70% found once. CDR1 is SEHNR and CDR2 is FQNEAQ in the germline V gene (reference sequence). V shed 10 bases, J shed 0 bases, and the junction held 9 bases outside the gene matches. The CDR3 has 15 residues. The rearrangement uses TRBV7-9 and TRBJ1-5; 7 nucleotides align to TRBD1. Sequenced material: memory CD8+ T cells sorted from blood. Subset here: CD45RO+ cells pooled with CCR7-negative TemRA cells. This sequence was found in a woman aged 25 to 39 in good health. The CDR3 nucleotides read TGTGCCAACGGGACAGTTGCTTATAGCAATCAGCCCCAGCATTTT. As protein: CANGTVAYSNQPQHF. Full variable domain (outside the CDR3, taken from reference TRBV7-9 and TRBJ1-5): DTGVSQNPRHKITKRGQNVTFRCDPISEHNRLYWYRQTLGQGPEFLTYFQNEAQLEKSRLLSDRFSAERPKGSFSTLEIQRTEQGDSAMYLCANGTVAYSNQPQHFGDGTRLSIL.